A single sample gave rise to the 26 T cell receptor beta chains below, sequenced in a study of cytomegalovirus exposure and HLA in healthy donors. Sequencing was performed with immunoSEQ multiplex PCR; in TCRdb, only in-frame clones are kept and a portion is missing. Among about 360,000 clones, 86% were seen once, and the ten largest hold roughly 0.82%. The sequenced sample consisted of PBMCs. The receptor set was obtained from a woman younger than 30 in good health and CMV-seronegative.

The rearrangement joins TRBV16 to TRBJ2-5; the match to TRBD2 covers 12 bases. The V gene end was trimmed by 4 bases and the J gene end by 4 bases; junction bases not matched to a gene: 4. The germline V gene has CDR1 KGHSY and CDR2 FQNENV. This CDR3 is built from 15 residues. The CDR3 loop is CASSPGLAGGETQYF. The CDR3, as DNA: TGTGCCAGCAGCCCGGGACTAGCGGGTGGAGAGACCCAGTACTTC. The entire variable domain, with the rest obtained from reference TRBV16 and TRBJ2-5, is as follows: GEEVAQTPKHLVRGEGQKAKLYCAPIKGHSYVFWYQQVLKNEFKFLISFQNENVFDETGMPKERFSAKCLPNSPCSLEIQATKLEDSAVYFCASSPGLAGGETQYFGPGTRLLVL.

The gene calls are TRBV29-1 and TRBJ1-1, with D possibly being TRBD1 (5 bases). This CDR3 comprises 12 residues. Germline CDR1 is SQVTM and CDR2 is ANQGSEA. Trimming left V 3 bases short and J 5 bases short, with 10 bases between. As DNA, the CDR3 is TGCAGCGTTGACAGGGTTGGAACTGAAGCTTTCTTT. Protein: CSVDRVGTEAFF.

This sequence joins TRBV10-3 and TRBJ2-7; D unresolved. Trimming cost V 3 bases and J 4 bases, with 7 bases left between them. The CDR3 extends over 12 amino acids. Germline V gene lookup returns CDR1 ENHRY and CDR2 SYGVKD. CDR3 bases: TGTGCCATCAGTGACCTACGGTACGAGCAGTACTTC. Translation gives CAISDLRYEQYF.

This chain uses TRBV10-3 with TRBJ1-4; TRBD1 matches 8 bases. After removal of 6 bases from V and 4 bases from J, the junction contained 7 bases not matched to a gene. The V gene's germline CDR1 is ENHRY and CDR2 SYGVKD. CDR3 size: 15 residues. The CDR3 reads CAIRPGQAFNEKLFF. CDR3 nucleotides: TGTGCCATCAGACCGGGACAGGCGTTTAATGAAAAACTGTTTTTT.

The chain recombines TRBV7-9 with TRBJ2-4; TRBD1 is a possible D gene (5 bases). Trimming pared 6 bases from V and 3 bases from J, leaving 12 bases between. Per the germline V gene, CDR1 is SEHNR and CDR2 is FQNEAQ (reference sequence). This CDR3 contains 14 residues. The CDR3 bases are TGTGCCAGCAGTCCCAGGGTTGGCAAAAACATTCAGTACTTC. Its translation is CASSPRVGKNIQYF. Filled out from reference TRBV7-9 and TRBJ2-4, the complete variable domain reads DTGVSQNPRHKITKRGQNVTFRCDPISEHNRLYWYRQTLGQGPEFLTYFQNEAQLEKSRLLSDRFSAERPKGSFSTLEIQRTEQGDSAMYLCASSPRVGKNIQYFGAGTRLSVL.

The chain combines TRBV6-5 with TRBJ2-3; tentatively, D is TRBD2 (7 bases). The V gene lost 8 bases and the J gene lost 2 bases, with 14 bases spanning the gap. The CDR3 has 14 residues. Germline lookup yields CDR1 MNHEY and CDR2 SVGAGI. CDR3 amino acids: CASRRGGYTDTQYF. The CDR3 DNA reads as TGTGCCAGCCGAAGGGGGGGGTACACAGATACGCAGTATTTT.

The rearrangement joins TRBV9 to TRBJ1-1; TRBD1 is a possible D gene (6 bases). The germline V gene encodes CDR1 SGDLS and CDR2 YYNGEE. Trimming took off 3 bases at V and 6 bases at J, with 9 bases between the two ends. CDR3 length: 12 amino acids. DNA of the CDR3: TGTGCCAGCAGCGCCGGACAGTCTGAAGCTTTCTTT. It codes for CASSAGQSEAFF.

V is TRBV11-2 and J is TRBJ2-4; a weak D match, TRBD1 (6 bases). Trimming cost V 3 bases and J 3 bases, with 18 bases left between them. This CDR3 contains 17 residues. Germline V gives CDR1 SGHAT, CDR2 FQNNGV. The CDR3 DNA follows: TGTGCCAGCAGCTTGCTTGAGTTCCGAGGGGGCAAAAACATTCAGTACTTC. This encodes CASSLLEFRGGKNIQYF.

This clone has just a few counts. The J gene is TRBJ1-2, the V gene TRBV2, with 7 bases matching TRBD1. CDR3 length equals 12 residues. Germline lookup yields CDR1 SNHLY and CDR2 FYNNEI. V gave up 11 bases and J gave up 8 bases; unmatched junction bases: 11. In DNA form, the CDR3 reads TGTGCCTGCCATCCCGGGACAGACGGCTACACCTTC. This gives the protein CACHPGTDGYTF. The full variable domain, completed using reference TRBV2 and TRBJ1-2, is EPEVTQTPSHQVTQMGQEVILRCVPISNHLYFYWYRQILGQKVEFLVSFYNNEISEKSEIFDDQFSVERPDGSNFTLKIRSTKLEDSAMYFCACHPGTDGYTFGSGTRLTVV.

This rearrangement joins TRBV6-1 to TRBJ2-2; D is uncertain. The CDR3 is 11 amino acids. The V end was cut by 5 bases, the J end by 8 bases, with 6 bases between. The germline V gene has CDR1 MNHNS and CDR2 SASEGT. CDR3 sequence (DNA): TGTGCCAGCAGTCAAGTAGGGGAGCTGTTTTTT. Its translation: CASSQVGELFF.

This clone was counted a single time. The rearrangement links TRBV30 to TRBJ2-1; tentative D call: TRBD1 (5 bases). Germline CDR1 is GTSNPN and CDR2 is SVGIG (reference sequence). CDR3 length: 14 amino acids. Trimming removed 2 bases at V and 5 bases at J, with 13 bases between. The DNA of the CDR3 is TGTGCCTGGAGTAGCCAGGGCTTCGACAATGAGCAGTTCTTC. Protein sequence: CAWSSQGFDNEQFF.

The chain uses TRBV6-5 and TRBJ2-3; the match to TRBD2 covers 8 bases. Germline CDR1 reads MNHEY; CDR2 reads SVGAGI. Germline trimming cut 2 bases from V and 2 bases from J; bases unmatched to any gene: 3. The CDR3 contains 15 residues. CDR3: CASSYLSGTTDTQYF. The CDR3 DNA follows: TGTGCCAGCAGTTACCTTAGCGGGACCACAGATACGCAGTATTTT.

The chain is built from TRBV5-8 and TRBJ1-1; possible D gene TRBD1, 6 bases. Germline V gene data show CDR1 as SGHTS and CDR2 as YDEGEE. The CDR3 is 15 amino acids. With 0 bases removed from V and 4 bases from J, the gap between germline ends came to 13 bases. Here the CDR3 DNA reads TGTGCCAGCAGCTTGGAAGGGGGTCCGGGCACTGAAGCTTTCTTT. It is translated as CASSLEGGPGTEAFF.

This clone was picked up a small number of times. The J gene is TRBJ1-5, the V gene TRBV19, with a possible D match to TRBD1 (5 bases). The CDR3 loop spans 14 amino acids. Trimming left V 6 bases short and J 0 bases short, with 9 bases between. Germline CDR1 LNHDA, CDR2 SQIVND (reference sequence). The CDR3 DNA follows: TGTGCCAGTAGGGGGCTTTATAGCAATCAGCCCCAGCATTTT. It codes for CASRGLYSNQPQHF.

The chain links TRBV2 to TRBJ2-7, with 12 bases identical to TRBD2. V trimming: 7 bases; J trimming: 7 bases; junction bases outside the gene matches: 17. Germline CDR1 and CDR2: SNHLY and FYNNEI. The CDR3 runs 17 residues. The CDR3 bases are TGTGCCAGCATTACGGGTCGGGCTAGCGGGAGGGCTGATGAGCAGTACTTC. Protein: CASITGRASGRADEQYF. Based on the CDR3 plus reference TRBV2 and TRBJ2-7, the full variable domain is EPEVTQTPSHQVTQMGQEVILRCVPISNHLYFYWYRQILGQKVEFLVSFYNNEISEKSEIFDDQFSVERPDGSNFTLKIRSTKLEDSAMYFCASITGRASGRADEQYFGPGTRLTVT.

The rearrangement links TRBV15 to TRBJ2-1, with 16 bases identical to TRBD2. V was clipped by 5 bases and J by 10 bases; unmatched bases: 2. The length of the CDR3 is 14 residues. The germline V gene encodes CDR1 LNHNV and CDR2 YYDKDF (reference sequence). The CDR3 DNA reads as TGTGCCACCAGCCTGGGACTAGCGGGAGGGGAGCAGTTCTTC. This translates into CATSLGLAGGEQFF.

CDR3: CASSVATGFEAFF. Here the CDR3 DNA reads TGTGCCAGCAGCGTAGCCACAGGATTCGAAGCTTTCTTT. The rearrangement joins TRBV9 to TRBJ1-1; D might be TRBD1 (5 bases). In germline, CDR1 is SGDLS, CDR2 YYNGEE. V lost 0 bases and J lost 8, with 11 bases in between. This CDR3 is built from 13 residues.

The chain joins TRBV20-1 to TRBJ1-2; D ambiguous. Germline V gives CDR1 DFQATT, CDR2 SNEGSKA (reference sequence). With 6 bases removed from V and 7 bases from J, the gap between germline ends came to 6 bases. The CDR3 covers 9 residues. This chain's CDR3 is CSAAGGYTF. The CDR3 DNA is TGCAGTGCAGCGGGTGGCTACACCTTC.

The rearrangement links TRBV13 to TRBJ2-1; D gene unclear. Trimming stripped 7 bases from V and 6 bases from J, with 13 bases between. Germline V gene sequence: CDR1 PRHDT, CDR2 FYEKMQ (reference sequence). The CDR3 runs to 13 residues. CDR3 in DNA: TGTGCCAGCAACTCGGGTCAGATCAATGAGCAGTTCTTC. Protein product: CASNSGQINEQFF.

This clone appeared a few times. The V gene is TRBV7-9, the J gene TRBJ1-1; D is unclear. V shed 4 bases and J shed 0 bases, with 9 bases lying between them. Germline loops: CDR1 SEHNR, CDR2 FQNEAQ (reference sequence). The CDR3 runs to 14 residues. The CDR3 DNA follows: TGTGCCAGCAGCTCGAGGGCCATGAACACTGAAGCTTTCTTT. Its protein product is CASSSRAMNTEAFF.

The V and J genes are TRBV6-1 and TRBJ2-7, with D unclear. V was shortened by 4 bases and J by 1 base, with 14 bases between the two germline ends. Germline values: CDR1 MNHNS, CDR2 SASEGT. This CDR3 is 15 amino acids long. The CDR3 sequence is CASSVGPTGSYEQYF. CDR3 nucleotide sequence: TGTGCCAGCAGTGTGGGCCCGACCGGATCCTACGAGCAGTACTTC.

This chain joins TRBV21-1 and TRBJ1-5; the table assigns TRBD1, which was not confirmed against the DNA. TRBV21-1 is marked as a pseudogene. There are 16 residues in the CDR3. CDR3 residues: CASSSPRDREDQPQHF. The CDR3 coding sequence is TGTGCCAGCAGCTCGCCAAGGGACAGGGAGGATCAGCCCCAGCATTTT.

The gene calls are TRBV28 and TRBJ1-1; the match to TRBD1 covers 12 bases. V was pared by 3 bases and J by 4 bases, with 9 bases of the junction left unmatched. The germline V gene encodes CDR1 MDHEN and CDR2 SYDVKM. This CDR3 has 17 amino acids. CDR3 amino acids: CASSFRDRGRGVTEAFF. In DNA form, the CDR3 reads TGTGCCAGCAGTTTCCGGGACAGGGGGCGCGGTGTCACTGAAGCTTTCTTT.

This clone was observed a few times. V and J are TRBV30 and TRBJ2-5; D is undetermined. The CDR3 spans 12 residues. The V end lost 0 bases, the J end lost 2 bases, and 4 bases lay between the germline ends. Germline-derived CDR1 and CDR2 are GTSNPN and SVGIG (reference sequence). CDR3 sequence reads: CAWSVSQETQYF. DNA of the CDR3: TGTGCCTGGAGTGTATCTCAAGAGACCCAGTACTTC.

This CDR3 reads CASSLSGGGNYFNGELFF. The CDR3 nucleotides read TGTGCCAGCAGTTTATCCGGCGGGGGGAACTATTTCAACGGGGAGCTGTTTTTT. The V and J genes are TRBV27 and TRBJ2-2; 8 nucleotides align to TRBD2. V dropped 0 bases and J dropped 7; count of bases not matched to a gene: 13. In germline, CDR1 is MNHEY, CDR2 SMNVEV (reference sequence). This CDR3 is built from 18 residues.

The chain recombines TRBV13 with TRBJ2-7, with 11 nucleotides matching TRBD2. CDR3 length: 15 amino acids. The V gene's germline CDR1 is PRHDT and CDR2 FYEKMQ (reference sequence). J was trimmed by 4 bases and V by 6 bases; bases with no gene match: 8. The CDR3 region has the DNA TGTGCCAGCAGTCCCAGACTAGCGGGAACTTACGAGCAGTACTTC. Amino acid sequence: CASSPRLAGTYEQYF.